The T cell receptor (beta chain) described here comes from a study of T cells after yellow fever vaccination. Study at large: Researchers used SMART-Seq v4 Ultra Low Input to prepare fractions that had low cell numbers.

Study outcomes and limitations: Some clonotypes, a small share, were shared between CD4 and CD8 compartments. The study found a weaker secondary response that peaked faster, day 5 versus 15.

The CDR3 has 15 amino acids. Between the trimmed V and J ends, which lost 2 bases and 1 base, there was a span of 12 bases. The authors made TCR cDNA by 5'RACE template switching, adding a universal primer site and UMIs. TCRdb re-derived calls from the 5' RACE reads in MiXCR, one entry per CDR3 protein. Here the sample spans about 150,000 distinct CDR3 sequences, approximately 6.2% being singletons. This clonotype occurred many times. Antigen specificity is unknown. This rearrangement joins TRBV12-3 or TRBV12-4 to TRBJ2-7; D perhaps matches TRBD2 (6 bases). The sequence was obtained from a man between 18 and 35 years old who received the YFV17D yellow fever vaccine. Material: CD4+ T cells sorted from PBMCs, obtained on the day of the first yellow fever vaccination. The DNA of the CDR3 is TGTGCCAGCAGTTTAATCGGAGGGTCATCCTACGAGCAGTACTTC. Translating gives CASSLIGGSSYEQYF.